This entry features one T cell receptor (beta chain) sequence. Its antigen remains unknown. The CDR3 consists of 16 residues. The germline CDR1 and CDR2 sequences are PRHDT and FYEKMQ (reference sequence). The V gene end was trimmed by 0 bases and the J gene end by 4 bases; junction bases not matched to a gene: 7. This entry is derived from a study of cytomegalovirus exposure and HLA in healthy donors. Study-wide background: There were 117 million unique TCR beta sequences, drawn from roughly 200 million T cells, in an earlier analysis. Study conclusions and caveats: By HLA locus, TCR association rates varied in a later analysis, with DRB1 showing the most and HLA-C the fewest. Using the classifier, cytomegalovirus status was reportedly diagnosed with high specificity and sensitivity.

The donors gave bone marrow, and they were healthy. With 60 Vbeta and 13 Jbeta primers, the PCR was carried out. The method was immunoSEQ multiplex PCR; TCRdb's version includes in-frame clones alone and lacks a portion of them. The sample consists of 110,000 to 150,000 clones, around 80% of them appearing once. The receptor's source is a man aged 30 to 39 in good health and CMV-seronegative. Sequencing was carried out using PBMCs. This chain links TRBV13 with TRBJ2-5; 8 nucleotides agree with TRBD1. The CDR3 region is CASSLGGQGAGETQYF. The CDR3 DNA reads TGTGCCAGCAGCTTAGGAGGACAGGGAGCAGGAGAGACCCAGTACTTC. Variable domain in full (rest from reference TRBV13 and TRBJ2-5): AAGVIQSPRHLIKEKRETATLKCYPIPRHDTVYWYQQGPGQDPQFLISFYEKMQSDKGSIPDRFSAQQFSDYHSELNMSSLELGDSALYFCASSLGGQGAGETQYFGPGTRLLVL.